A selection of T cell receptor beta chains follows, all from one sample in a study of T cells in Graves' hyperthyroidism and ophthalmopathy. TCRdb re-called the multiplex PCR reads through MiXCR, storing one row per CDR3 protein. The sample lists 500,000 to 750,000 distinct CDR3 sequences, around a sixth occurring once. The material sequenced was blood. The receptors come from a young woman with Graves' hyperthyroidism. CDR3s include the opening cysteine and the closing phenylalanine or tryptophan. D genes are given only for firm matches. A row's size may be missing; if present it is once, few, many or a size class.

abundance	j_gene	v_gene	d_gene	CDR3nt	CDR3aa
many	TRBJ1-2	TRBV6-1	NA	TGTGCCAGCAGTCTTAGGGACGGCTATGGCTACACCTTC	CASSLRDGYGYTF
many	TRBJ2-1	TRBV5-1	NA	TGCGCCAGCGGACCCAGCTCCTACAATGAGCAGTTCTTC	CASGPSSYNEQFF
many	TRBJ1-6	TRBV12-3/TRBV12-4	NA	TGTGCCAGCAGTTTAAGTGGGGGGACACTCCAGGGCCTCCACTTT	CASSLSGGTLQGLHF
many	TRBJ1-1	TRBV10-3	TRBD1	TGTGCCATCACCCGGGACAGGGAGAGTGGAGCTTTCTTT	CAITRDRESGAFF
many	TRBJ2-1	TRBV20-1	TRBD2	TGCAGTGCAGACGGTACAGCGGGGAGCGAGCAGTTCTTC	CSADGTAGSEQFF
few	TRBJ1-4	TRBV20-1	TRBD1	TGCAGTGCTCCGGGACAGGGTTACGAAAAACTGTTTTTT	CSAPGQGYEKLFF
many	TRBJ2-5	TRBV11-2	NA	TGTGCCAGCAGCTTAGTGACCGCCGGGAGCAACCAAGAGACCCAGTACTTC	CASSLVTAGSNQETQYF
few	TRBJ2-3	TRBV5-6	NA	TGTGCCAGCAGCTTGGGACCGTGGAGCACAGATACGCAGTATTTT	CASSLGPWSTDTQYF
many	TRBJ2-5	TRBV12-3/TRBV12-4	NA	TGTGCCACGGGTTTGGGGGGAGTGAGTGGAGAGACCCAGTACTTC	CATGLGGVSGETQYF
many	TRBJ2-7	TRBV10-3	TRBD1	TGTGCCATCAGGAGGACAGGGTTTAGTTACAATTACGAGCAGTACTTC	CAIRRTGFSYNYEQYF
many	TRBJ1-2	TRBV18	NA	TGTGCCAGCTCACCAAGAGGGTATGGCTACACCTTC	CASSPRGYGYTF
NA	TRBJ2-4	TRBV12-3/TRBV12-4	NA	TGTGCCAGCAAAGGTTTTACGGCCAAAAACATTCAGTACTTC	CASKGFTAKNIQYF
NA	TRBJ2-7	TRBV19	TRBD2	TGTGCCAGTAGTCCAACTAGCGGAGGGGCCTACGAGCAGTACTTC	CASSPTSGGAYEQYF
many	TRBJ2-3	TRBV12-3/TRBV12-4	TRBD2	TGTGCCAGCAGGTTGGGACTAGCGTTAGATACGCAGTATTTT	CASRLGLALDTQYF
many	TRBJ1-1	TRBV11-2	NA	TGTGCCAGCAGCCTCACCGGGGGACCCACTGAAGCTTTCTTT	CASSLTGGPTEAFF
NA	TRBJ2-3	TRBV12-3/TRBV12-4	NA	TGTGCCAGCCACGGGGTGGGCCGGTATGTCACAGATACGCAGTATTTT	CASHGVGRYVTDTQYF
NA	TRBJ2-1	TRBV20-1	TRBD2	TGCAGTGCGAGGACCCGACTAGCGGGAGGTTCCTACAATGAGCAGTTCTTC	CSARTRLAGGSYNEQFF
many	TRBJ2-3	TRBV5-1	NA	TGCGCCAGCAGTTCCTACTTCACAGATACGCAGTATTTT	CASSSYFTDTQYF
few	TRBJ2-2	TRBV7-7	NA	TGTGCCAGCAGCGTAGGGCTCGGGGAGCTGTTTTTT	CASSVGLGELFF
many	TRBJ2-7	TRBV5-1	NA	TGCGCCAGCAGCAGGAGTGCCGGGCCATCCTACGAGCAGTACTTC	CASSRSAGPSYEQYF
many	TRBJ1-3	TRBV28	NA	TGTGCCAGCAGTTTTGTAAACACCATATATTTT	CASSFVNTIYF
NA	TRBJ1-5	TRBV6-2/TRBV6-3	TRBD1	TGTGCCAGCCACCACCGCATGGCCGGGACAGGAGATCAGCCCCAGCATTTT	CASHHRMAGTGDQPQHF
few	TRBJ2-1	TRBV7-6	TRBD2	TGTGCCAGCAGGCACGGACTAGCGGGCGACAATGAGCAGTTCTTC	CASRHGLAGDNEQFF
few	TRBJ1-5	TRBV15	NA	TGTGCCACCAGCAGAGATCAAGGGGATAGCAATCAGCCCCAGCATTTT	CATSRDQGDSNQPQHF
few	TRBJ1-6	TRBV6-1	NA	TGTGCCAGCAGTAGGGGAGGGGGGGCCAATTCACCCCTCCACTTT	CASSRGGGANSPLHF
many	TRBJ2-7	TRBV3-1	NA	TGTGCCAGCAGCGGGAGTCAGGGGGGGATCTACGAGCAGTACTTC	CASSGSQGGIYEQYF
many	TRBJ2-2	TRBV20-1	NA	TGCAGTGCTAGCGGCACCGGGGAGCTGTTTTTT	CSASGTGELFF
many	TRBJ1-1	TRBV28	NA	TGTGCCAGCAGTTCCTCTGGACAGATTCAGGCTTTCTTT	CASSSSGQIQAFF
once	TRBJ2-3	TRBV7-6	TRBD2	TGTGCCAGCAGCTTAGGGGGGGGAGGACACACAGATACGCAGTATTTT	CASSLGGGGHTDTQYF
many	TRBJ1-5	TRBV7-8	TRBD1	TGTGCCAGCAGCGGGGACCCACAGGGGGCTGGCAATCAGCCCCAGCATTTT	CASSGDPQGAGNQPQHF
once	TRBJ2-1	TRBV19	TRBD2	TGTGCCAGTAGTATGTTAGCGGGAGCCTACAATGAGCAGTTCTTC	CASSMLAGAYNEQFF
few	TRBJ2-1	TRBV9	NA	TGTGCCAGCAGCGTAGCGGGATTCGATGAGCAGTTCTTC	CASSVAGFDEQFF
many	TRBJ2-1	TRBV6-1	TRBD2	TGTGCCAGCAGTGATCTCCCCGGCGGGAGCTCCTACAATGAGCAGTTCTTC	CASSDLPGGSSYNEQFF
many	TRBJ2-7	TRBV12-3/TRBV12-4	TRBD1	TGTGCCAGCAGCCAGGGACAGAATTACGAGCAGTACTTC	CASSQGQNYEQYF
NA	TRBJ1-1	TRBV3-1	NA	TGTGCCAGCAGCCAAGATCGTAGGACAACGAACACTGAAGCTTTCTTT	CASSQDRRTTNTEAFF
many	TRBJ2-1	TRBV20-1	NA	TGCAGTGCTAGAGATCACCATAGCTCCTACAATGAGCAGTTCTTC	CSARDHHSSYNEQFF
NA	TRBJ2-5	TRBV20-1	TRBD2	TGCAGTGCTAGAGATAGTGGCGCGGGAGGGGTAGATACCCAGTACTTC	CSARDSGAGGVDTQYF
many	TRBJ1-2	TRBV6-5	NA	TGTGCCAGCAGTTACAACGGCGCCGGGGGCTACACCTTC	CASSYNGAGGYTF
NA	TRBJ1-1	TRBV11-2	NA	TGTGCCAGCAGCTACAGGGTTCCTGAAGCTTTCTTT	CASSYRVPEAFF
NA	TRBJ1-1	TRBV7-9	NA	TGTGCCAGCAGCTTAGGGTCAGGGAACACTGAAGCTTTCTTT	CASSLGSGNTEAFF
NA	TRBJ1-2	TRBV20-1	NA	TGCAGTGCTAGATCCCACCGGGGCTATGGCTACACCTTC	CSARSHRGYGYTF
many	TRBJ1-2	TRBV10-3	NA	TGTGCCATCAGTATCGAGAGGGATGGCTACACCTTC	CAISIERDGYTF